This entry describes one T cell receptor (beta chain). The antigen is not known. This sample is part of a study of T cell responses to AZD1222 COVID-19 vaccine. Overall study results and limits: Only six or seven AZD1222 recipients tested seropositive at baseline. Samples come after the peak T cell response, not at day 14. Targeting of unmutated variant regions was reportedly seen in nearly half of spike-specific TCRs. Donors in the cohort were predominantly white British and more often female, and clonal diversity was possibly underestimated.

The data were produced by immunoSEQ multiplex PCR, yet TCRdb's version contains in-frame clones alone and is incomplete. Counted here are under 150,000 clones, roughly 90% occurring once; the ten biggest clones make up just over 3%. Trimming pared 4 bases from V and 2 bases from J, leaving 13 bases between. From germline, CDR1 is SNHLY and CDR2 FYNNEI. The CDR3 runs 15 residues. This chain uses TRBV2 with TRBJ2-3, with D perhaps matching TRBD2 (6 bases). The sequence was obtained from an adult in good health. Here the sequenced sample was peripheral blood, taken on day 0 of AZD1222 vaccination. CDR3 region: CASSVVLALTDTQYF. The CDR3 DNA follows: TGTGCCAGCAGTGTTGTACTAGCTCTCACAGATACGCAGTATTTT.